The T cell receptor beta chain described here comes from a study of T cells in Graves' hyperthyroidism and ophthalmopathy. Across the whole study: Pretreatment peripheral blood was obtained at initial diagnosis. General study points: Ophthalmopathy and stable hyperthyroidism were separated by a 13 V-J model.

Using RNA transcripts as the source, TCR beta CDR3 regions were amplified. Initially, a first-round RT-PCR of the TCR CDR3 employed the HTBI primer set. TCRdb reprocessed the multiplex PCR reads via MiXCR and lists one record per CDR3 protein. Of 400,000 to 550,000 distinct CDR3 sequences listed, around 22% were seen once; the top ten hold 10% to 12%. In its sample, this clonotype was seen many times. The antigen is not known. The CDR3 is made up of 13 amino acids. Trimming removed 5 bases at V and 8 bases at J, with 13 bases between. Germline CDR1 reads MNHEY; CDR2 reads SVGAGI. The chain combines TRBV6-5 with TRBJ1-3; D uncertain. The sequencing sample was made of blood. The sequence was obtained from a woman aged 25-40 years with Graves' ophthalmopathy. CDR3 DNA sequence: TGTGCCAGCAGTACCATACCGCGAGACACCATATATTTT. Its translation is CASSTIPRDTIYF.